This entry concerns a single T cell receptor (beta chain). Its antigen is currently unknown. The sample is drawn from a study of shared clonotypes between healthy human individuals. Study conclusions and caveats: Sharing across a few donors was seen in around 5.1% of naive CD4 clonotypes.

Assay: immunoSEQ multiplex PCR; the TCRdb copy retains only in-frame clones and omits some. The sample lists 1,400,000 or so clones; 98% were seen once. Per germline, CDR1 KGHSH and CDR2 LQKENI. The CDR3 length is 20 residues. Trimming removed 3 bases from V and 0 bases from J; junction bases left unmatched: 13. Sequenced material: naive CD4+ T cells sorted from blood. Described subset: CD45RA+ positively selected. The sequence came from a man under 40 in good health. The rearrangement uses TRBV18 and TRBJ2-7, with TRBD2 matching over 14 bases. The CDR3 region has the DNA TGTGCCAGCTCACCCCTTGGACTAGCGGGAGGCTCTGCGAGCTCCTACGAGCAGTACTTC. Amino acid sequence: CASSPLGLAGGSASSYEQYF.